These T cell receptor beta chains were read from a single sample in a study of T cell changes during pregnancy in multiple sclerosis. Profiled with immunoSEQ multiplex PCR; TCRdb holds only in-frame clones, not every one. The sample has about 73,000 clones, 85% to 95% seen once. The starting material was peripheral blood, obtained in the second trimester of pregnancy. These receptors all stem from a female donor in good health, enrolled as a control in a pregnancy study. The CDR3 runs from the conserved cysteine through the conserved F or W. D genes are given only for firm matches. Not every row has a clone size; where given, it reads once, few, many or a size class.

CDR3 protein: CASSQLGGNSPLHF; CDR3 DNA: TGTGCCAGCAGCCAACTGGGAGGAAATTCACCCCTCCACTTT; J gene: TRBJ1-6; clone size: .; D gene: .; V gene: TRBV14
CDR3 protein: CASGRGQGNTGELFF; CDR3 DNA: TGTGCCAGCGGTCGGGGACAGGGGAACACCGGGGAGCTGTTTTTT; J gene: TRBJ2-2; clone size: .; D gene: TRBD1; V gene: TRBV5-5
CDR3 protein: CASTEGPSYNEQFF; CDR3 DNA: TGTGCCAGCACGGAGGGACCCAGCTACAATGAGCAGTTCTTC; J gene: TRBJ2-1; clone size: .; D gene: .; V gene: TRBV21-1
CDR3 protein: CAISARSFSTDTQYF; CDR3 DNA: TGTGCCATCAGTGCGCGTAGTTTCAGCACAGATACGCAGTATTTT; J gene: TRBJ2-3; clone size: .; D gene: .; V gene: TRBV10-3
CDR3 protein: CASSKEGVGGSGEQFF; CDR3 DNA: TGTGCCAGCAGCAAAGAGGGGGTTGGCGGTTCGGGGGAGCAGTTCTTC; J gene: TRBJ2-1; clone size: .; D gene: .; V gene: TRBV21-1
CDR3 protein: CASQPLATIRYNEQFF; CDR3 DNA: TGTGCCAGCCAGCCCCTAGCGACTATCAGATACAATGAGCAGTTCTTC; J gene: TRBJ2-1; clone size: .; D gene: .; V gene: TRBV27
CDR3 protein: CASSLDRWSDEQYF; CDR3 DNA: TGTGCCAGCAGCTTAGATCGATGGTCGGACGAGCAGTACTTC; J gene: TRBJ2-7; clone size: .; D gene: .; V gene: TRBV11-2
CDR3 protein: CASSVGGDLRAHGYTF; CDR3 DNA: TGTGCCAGCAGCGTAGGGGGCGACCTTAGGGCTCATGGCTACACCTTC; J gene: TRBJ1-2; clone size: .; D gene: .; V gene: TRBV9
CDR3 protein: CASSLGSGVGANVLTF; CDR3 DNA: TGTGCCAGCAGCCTAGGGTCAGGGGTAGGGGCCAACGTCCTGACTTTC; J gene: TRBJ2-6; clone size: .; D gene: .; V gene: TRBV7-9
CDR3 protein: CAISVSGGANGYTF; CDR3 DNA: TGTGCCATCAGTGTGTCAGGGGGCGCGAATGGCTACACCTTC; J gene: TRBJ1-2; clone size: once; D gene: TRBD1; V gene: TRBV10-3
CDR3 protein: CASSLGGQGTDTQYF; CDR3 DNA: TGTGCCAGCAGCTTAGGCGGACAGGGCACAGATACGCAGTATTTT; J gene: TRBJ2-3; clone size: .; D gene: TRBD1; V gene: TRBV11-2
CDR3 protein: CASSLRPNNEQFF; CDR3 DNA: TGTGCCAGCAGCCTGAGGCCAAACAATGAGCAGTTCTTC; J gene: TRBJ2-1; clone size: once; D gene: .; V gene: TRBV7-3
CDR3 protein: CASSDRANYGYTF; CDR3 DNA: TGCGCCAGCAGTGATAGAGCTAACTATGGCTACACCTTC; J gene: TRBJ1-2; clone size: .; D gene: .; V gene: TRBV10-2
CDR3 protein: CASTNRGPNSPLHF; CDR3 DNA: TGTGCCAGCACTAACAGGGGGCCTAATTCACCCCTCCACTTT; J gene: TRBJ1-6; clone size: .; D gene: TRBD1; V gene: TRBV6-5
CDR3 protein: CASSQDGGTSGGQETQYF; CDR3 DNA: TGTGCCAGCAGCCAAGATGGAGGAACTAGCGGGGGTCAAGAGACCCAGTACTTC; J gene: TRBJ2-5; clone size: .; D gene: TRBD2; V gene: TRBV4-2
CDR3 protein: CASSLQGSSYEQYF; CDR3 DNA: TGTGCCAGCAGCCTGCAGGGCAGCTCCTACGAGCAGTACTTC; J gene: TRBJ2-7; clone size: .; D gene: .; V gene: TRBV11-2
CDR3 protein: CASGLLLNEQYF; CDR3 DNA: TGTGCCAGCGGACTCCTCCTAAACGAGCAGTACTTC; J gene: TRBJ2-7; clone size: .; D gene: .; V gene: TRBV6-5
CDR3 protein: CASGTLGTGGNEQFF; CDR3 DNA: TGTGCTAGTGGTACGCTGGGAACCGGGGGGAATGAGCAGTTCTTC; J gene: TRBJ2-1; clone size: .; D gene: TRBD2; V gene: TRBV12-5
CDR3 protein: CASADREWDGYTF; CDR3 DNA: TGTGCCAGCGCGGACAGGGAATGGGATGGCTACACCTTC; J gene: TRBJ1-2; clone size: .; D gene: TRBD1; V gene: TRBV6-1
CDR3 protein: CACKDWDREFYYEQYF; CDR3 DNA: TGTGCCTGCAAGGACTGGGACAGGGAGTTTTACTACGAGCAGTACTTC; J gene: TRBJ2-7; clone size: .; D gene: TRBD1; V gene: TRBV30
CDR3 protein: CASSLPIGLGGYTF; CDR3 DNA: TGTGCCAGCAGCCTTCCTATCGGCCTCGGGGGCTACACCTTC; J gene: TRBJ1-2; clone size: .; D gene: .; V gene: TRBV5-4
CDR3 protein: CASSVDDSPRYGYTF; CDR3 DNA: TGTGCCAGCAGCGTAGACGACAGCCCGCGGTATGGCTACACCTTC; J gene: TRBJ1-2; clone size: .; D gene: .; V gene: TRBV9
CDR3 protein: CAWVTGSGNTIYF; CDR3 DNA: TGTGCCTGGGTGACAGGGTCTGGAAACACCATATATTTT; J gene: TRBJ1-3; clone size: .; D gene: TRBD1; V gene: TRBV30
CDR3 protein: CASSLTNGGTTLF; CDR3 DNA: TGTGCCAGCTCGCTAACCAATGGCGGGACGACCCTTTTT; J gene: TRBJ1-6; clone size: .; D gene: .; V gene: TRBV18
CDR3 protein: CASRPQPSYGYTF; CDR3 DNA: TGTGCCAGCAGACCACAGCCATCCTATGGCTACACCTTC; J gene: TRBJ1-2; clone size: .; D gene: .; V gene: TRBV28
CDR3 protein: CASSQARAETQYF; CDR3 DNA: TGTGCCAGCAGCCAAGCGAGGGCGGAGACCCAGTACTTC; J gene: TRBJ2-5; clone size: .; D gene: .; V gene: TRBV4-2
CDR3 protein: CASSLRWRALPGELFF; CDR3 DNA: TGTGCCAGCAGCTTGCGTTGGCGGGCCCTTCCCGGGGAGCTGTTTTTT; J gene: TRBJ2-2; clone size: .; D gene: .; V gene: TRBV5-6
CDR3 protein: CASSGGTGGPRRNTEAFF; CDR3 DNA: TGTGCCAGCAGTGGCGGGACAGGGGGCCCCCGCCGGAACACTGAAGCTTTCTTT; J gene: TRBJ1-1; clone size: .; D gene: TRBD1; V gene: TRBV6-1
CDR3 protein: CASSSTGAGNIQYF; CDR3 DNA: TGTGCCAGCAGTTCGACAGGGGCGGGAAACATTCAGTACTTC; J gene: TRBJ2-4; clone size: .; D gene: TRBD1; V gene: TRBV2
CDR3 protein: CASSLVWKGNEQFF; CDR3 DNA: TGCGCCAGCAGCTTGGTGTGGAAGGGGAATGAGCAGTTCTTC; J gene: TRBJ2-1; clone size: .; D gene: .; V gene: TRBV5-1
CDR3 protein: CASSRTGGPLNTEAFF; CDR3 DNA: TGTGCCAGCAGCCGGACAGGGGGCCCCTTGAACACTGAAGCTTTCTTT; J gene: TRBJ1-1; clone size: once; D gene: TRBD1; V gene: TRBV27
CDR3 protein: CASSSHTSPNYGYTF; CDR3 DNA: TGTGCCAGCAGCTCTCACACCTCGCCGAACTATGGCTACACCTTC; J gene: TRBJ1-2; clone size: .; D gene: .; V gene: TRBV5-5
CDR3 protein: CASSRDSYSNQPQHF; CDR3 DNA: TGCGCCAGCAGTCGGGACAGTTATAGCAATCAGCCCCAGCATTTT; J gene: TRBJ1-5; clone size: .; D gene: TRBD1; V gene: TRBV10-2
CDR3 protein: CSVEGGANPNTDTQYF; CDR3 DNA: TGCAGCGTTGAGGGGGGGGCAAATCCAAACACAGATACGCAGTATTTT; J gene: TRBJ2-3; clone size: .; D gene: .; V gene: TRBV29-1
CDR3 protein: CATSRAQGGYGYTF; CDR3 DNA: TGTGCCACCAGCAGAGCACAGGGCGGGTATGGCTACACCTTC; J gene: TRBJ1-2; clone size: .; D gene: .; V gene: TRBV15
CDR3 protein: CASSGIGGGNSPLHF; CDR3 DNA: TGTGCCAGCAGCGGGATAGGGGGCGGGAATTCACCCCTCCACTTT; J gene: TRBJ1-6; clone size: .; D gene: TRBD1; V gene: TRBV28
CDR3 protein: CASTGTGDQPQHF; CDR3 DNA: TGTGCCAGCACTGGGACAGGGGATCAGCCCCAGCATTTT; J gene: TRBJ1-5; clone size: .; D gene: TRBD1; V gene: TRBV7-9
CDR3 protein: CASRGQGDPTEAFF; CDR3 DNA: TGCGCCAGCAGGGGGCAGGGCGATCCCACTGAAGCTTTCTTT; J gene: TRBJ1-1; clone size: few; D gene: .; V gene: TRBV4-3
CDR3 protein: CAWSDSSEGYTF; CDR3 DNA: TGTGCCTGGAGTGACAGTTCAGAAGGCTACACCTTC; J gene: TRBJ1-2; clone size: .; D gene: .; V gene: TRBV30
CDR3 protein: CASSAPSGSSYNEQFF; CDR3 DNA: TGTGCCAGCAGCGCCCCTAGCGGGAGCTCCTACAATGAGCAGTTCTTC; J gene: TRBJ2-1; clone size: .; D gene: TRBD2; V gene: TRBV9
CDR3 protein: CASSSPTVSNYGYTF; CDR3 DNA: TGTGCCAGCAGTTCACCGACAGTATCGAACTATGGCTACACCTTC; J gene: TRBJ1-2; clone size: once; D gene: .; V gene: TRBV6-5
CDR3 protein: CASSEGAGTDTQYF; CDR3 DNA: TGTGCCAGCAGTGAGGGGGCCGGCACAGATACGCAGTATTTT; J gene: TRBJ2-3; clone size: .; D gene: TRBD1; V gene: TRBV7-3
CDR3 protein: CASRPTGGQETQYF; CDR3 DNA: TGTGCCAGCAGGCCCACAGGGGGACAAGAGACCCAGTACTTC; J gene: TRBJ2-5; clone size: .; D gene: TRBD1; V gene: TRBV6-6
CDR3 protein: CATKDGTGGSNQPQHF; CDR3 DNA: TGTGCCACCAAAGATGGGACAGGGGGATCCAATCAGCCCCAGCATTTT; J gene: TRBJ1-5; clone size: .; D gene: TRBD1; V gene: TRBV7-8
CDR3 protein: CASSSPGQGGEKLFF; CDR3 DNA: TGTGCCAGCAGCTCTCCGGGACAGGGCGGTGAAAAACTGTTTTTT; J gene: TRBJ1-4; clone size: .; D gene: TRBD1; V gene: TRBV6-6
CDR3 protein: CASSQEASGGTDTQYF; CDR3 DNA: TGCGCCAGCAGCCAAGAGGCTAGCGGGGGCACAGATACGCAGTATTTT; J gene: TRBJ2-3; clone size: .; D gene: TRBD2; V gene: TRBV4-3
CDR3 protein: CASSFYSGYQETQYF; CDR3 DNA: TGTGCCAGCAGTTTTTATTCAGGGTACCAAGAGACCCAGTACTTC; J gene: TRBJ2-5; clone size: .; D gene: .; V gene: TRBV27
CDR3 protein: CASSPGREGQPQHF; CDR3 DNA: TGTGCCAGCAGCCCCGGGAGGGAAGGGCAGCCCCAGCATTTT; J gene: TRBJ1-5; clone size: .; D gene: .; V gene: TRBV6-6
CDR3 protein: CASSLKSSFDIQYF; CDR3 DNA: TGTGCCAGCAGCTTAAAATCTAGCTTCGACATTCAGTACTTC; J gene: TRBJ2-4; clone size: .; D gene: .; V gene: TRBV7-2
CDR3 protein: CASGRTSGGVGETQYF; CDR3 DNA: TGTGCTAGTGGAAGGACTAGCGGGGGGGTGGGGGAGACCCAGTACTTC; J gene: TRBJ2-5; clone size: .; D gene: TRBD2; V gene: TRBV12-5
CDR3 protein: CASSSALIGEQYF; CDR3 DNA: TGTGCCAGCAGCTCCGCCCTAATCGGGGAGCAGTACTTC; J gene: TRBJ2-7; clone size: .; D gene: .; V gene: TRBV7-2
CDR3 protein: CASSPVEPAGLNTEAFF; CDR3 DNA: TGTGCCAGCAGCCCAGTTGAGCCGGCAGGGCTGAACACTGAAGCTTTCTTT; J gene: TRBJ1-1; clone size: .; D gene: .; V gene: TRBV11-2
CDR3 protein: CASSVGQGGPDTQYF; CDR3 DNA: TGTGCCAGCAGCGTAGGACAGGGGGGGCCCGATACGCAGTATTTT; J gene: TRBJ2-3; clone size: .; D gene: TRBD1; V gene: TRBV9
CDR3 protein: CSVEDFDRGVNTGELFF; CDR3 DNA: TGCAGCGTTGAAGACTTCGACAGGGGGGTAAACACCGGGGAGCTGTTTTTT; J gene: TRBJ2-2; clone size: .; D gene: TRBD1; V gene: TRBV29-1
CDR3 protein: CASSSDRDTEAFF; CDR3 DNA: TGTGCCAGCAGTTCTGACAGGGACACTGAAGCTTTCTTT; J gene: TRBJ1-1; clone size: few; D gene: TRBD1; V gene: TRBV27
CDR3 protein: CASQEGGGKLFF; CDR3 DNA: TGTGCCAGCCAGGAGGGTGGAGGAAAACTGTTTTTT; J gene: TRBJ1-4; clone size: .; D gene: .; V gene: TRBV28
CDR3 protein: CATEGDETQYF; CDR3 DNA: TGTGCCACCGAGGGGGACGAGACCCAGTACTTC; J gene: TRBJ2-5; clone size: .; D gene: .; V gene: TRBV28
CDR3 protein: CASSDGTGVAGELFF; CDR3 DNA: TGTGCCAGCAGCGATGGGACAGGGGTAGCCGGGGAGCTGTTTTTT; J gene: TRBJ2-2; clone size: .; D gene: TRBD1; V gene: TRBV6-6
CDR3 protein: CASSWTSGASYEQYF; CDR3 DNA: TGTGCCAGCAGCTGGACTAGCGGGGCCTCCTACGAGCAGTACTTC; J gene: TRBJ2-7; clone size: .; D gene: TRBD2; V gene: TRBV28